This T cell receptor beta chain was found in a study of T-cell reconstitution after alpha-beta-depleted transplantation in children. The TCRbeta library incorporated unique molecular identifiers. TCRdb recomputed calls from the PCR reads with MiXCR, one row per CDR3 protein. The data contain about 250,000 distinct CDR3 sequences, 24% of them singletons. V shed 3 bases and J 6 bases; nucleotides not matched to a gene: 6. CDR3 length: 14 amino acids. About this clonotype itself: Antigen: not known.

Points from the study as a whole: Elevated TCRbeta diversity at day 60 was traced, in some patients, to surviving recipient T cells and thymic progenitors. Several hundred expanded graft clones reportedly supplied alpha-beta T cells about two months after transplant. One year after transplant, T-cell counts and diversity came mostly from newly produced T cells.

This chain joins TRBV12-3 or TRBV12-4 and TRBJ2-7; TRBD1 agrees at 9 bases. The source of this sequence is a female patient between 2 and 15 years old who had a stem cell transplant for congenital amegakaryocytic thrombocytopenia, so the T cells may come from the graft donor. The material was PBMCs, mostly from graft donor cells, obtained 360 days after TCRalphabeta/CD19-depleted stem cell transplant. CDR3 DNA sequence: TGTGCCAGCAGTTTTGGGACAGGGTTGAGCGAGCAGTACTTC. It is translated as CASSFGTGLSEQYF.